The 24 T cell receptor beta chains in this list originate from one sample, sequenced in a study of response to subunit inactivated influenza vaccine. Each CDR3 protein is one row after TCRdb ran MiXCR on the RT-PCR reads. The repertoire holds approximately 730,000 distinct CDR3 sequences, with approximately 15% as singletons. The sample was PBMCs from blood, taken 14 days before vaccination. The source is a man aged 50-60 years who received an inactivated influenza vaccine.

In this sample, this clonotype turned up many times. The chain combines TRBV7-8 with TRBJ1-2, with D unclear. Trimming took off 5 bases at V and 1 base at J, with 11 bases between the two ends. This CDR3 is built from 14 residues. Germline CDR1 reads SGHVS; CDR2 reads FQNEAQ. CDR3 loop: CASSRHGDNYGYTF. The CDR3 nucleotides are TGTGCCAGCAGCAGACACGGGGATAACTATGGCTACACCTTC.

This chain joins TRBV20-1 and TRBJ1-5, with D tentatively TRBD1 (6 bases). CDR1 and CDR2 (germline): DFQATT, SNEGSKA (reference sequence). V dropped 1 base and J dropped 1 base, with 17 bases sitting between them. This CDR3 contains 17 residues. CDR3 residues: CSARARGLEGSNQPQHF. The CDR3 DNA follows: TGCAGTGCTAGAGCCAGGGGTCTTGAGGGGAGCAATCAGCCCCAGCATTTT.

This clonotype was seen many times. V usage is TRBV20-1 and J usage is TRBJ2-1; either TRBD1 or TRBD2 may fit D (5 bases each). Germline values: CDR1 DFQATT, CDR2 SNEGSKA (reference sequence). Trimming removed 2 bases at V and 14 bases at J, with 19 bases between. The CDR3 extends over 13 amino acids. CDR3 amino acids: CSARFLHGTGEFF. The CDR3 DNA follows: TGCAGTGCTAGATTCCTCCATGGGACCGGGGAGTTCTTC.

The CDR3 coding sequence is TGCGCCAGCAGACTAGCGGGGGGTTCCAATGAGCAGTTCTTC. Translating gives CASRLAGGSNEQFF. This chain uses TRBV4-1 with TRBJ2-1; 12 bases line up with TRBD2. The CDR3 is made up of 14 amino acids. Germline values: CDR1 MGHRA, CDR2 YSYEKL. V lost 6 bases to trimming and J lost 6 bases; unmatched junction nucleotides: 3.

The table lists this clonotype with a few counts. The chain combines TRBV27 with TRBJ2-1; 7 bases are shared with TRBD2. The CDR3 has 12 amino acids. Trimming removed 10 bases from V and 8 bases from J; junction bases left unmatched: 8. The germline gives CDR1 MNHEY, CDR2 SMNVEV (reference sequence). DNA for the CDR3: TGTGCCACCTCGCGGGGGTTGGATGAGCAGTTCTTC. It codes for CATSRGLDEQFF.

This clonotype was detected many times. The gene calls are TRBV4-1 and TRBJ2-3; D is undetermined. This CDR3 has 16 residues. Trimming took off 1 base at V and 1 base at J, with 12 bases between the two ends. Germline CDR1 is MGHRA and CDR2 is YSYEKL. CDR3: CASSQVLGSGTDTQYF. CDR3 nucleotide sequence: TGCGCCAGCAGCCAAGTTCTGGGGTCGGGCACAGATACGCAGTATTTT.

This clonotype was counted many times. The CDR3 coding sequence is TGTGCCAGCAGCAGGGACAGGAGCAACACTGAAGCTTTCTTT. It translates to CASSRDRSNTEAFF. The V gene is TRBV7-2, the J gene TRBJ1-1; 8 nucleotides align to TRBD1. The CDR3 covers 14 residues. Losses at the gene ends were 5 bases for V and 2 bases for J; bases not matched to a gene: 4. CDR1 is SGHTA and CDR2 is FQGNSA in the germline V gene.

The table lists this clonotype with many counts. Mismatch with germline at one junction end may stem from a read error. This chain uses TRBV7-7 with TRBJ2-3, with D tentatively TRBD2 (5 bases). Germline V gives CDR1 SSHAT, CDR2 FNYEAQ (reference sequence). This CDR3 has 13 amino acids. The CDR3 region is CASSLVVANRQYF. In DNA form, the CDR3 reads TGTGCTAGCAGCTTAGTCGTAGCGAACAGGCAGTATTTT.

This clonotype was picked up many times. The chain carries TRBV2 and TRBJ2-7; D is uncertain. The CDR3 sequence is 13 residues long. Germline V gene lookup returns CDR1 SNHLY and CDR2 FYNNEI. Deletions cut 7 bases from V and 0 bases from J, with 10 bases between. The CDR3 protein is CASTATPSYEQYF. The DNA of the CDR3 is TGTGCCAGCACCGCCACACCCTCCTACGAGCAGTACTTC.

This clonotype was seen repeatedly, ten times or more. The CDR3 nucleotides read TGTGCCACCAGCAGAGGACGGGGCGGCACTGAAGCTTTCTTT. It encodes CATSRGRGGTEAFF. V and J are TRBV15 and TRBJ1-1; a possible D gene is TRBD1 (5 bases). The CDR3 runs 14 residues. Trimming left V 1 base short and J 4 bases short, with 10 bases between. Looked up from germline, CDR1 is LNHNV and CDR2 is YYDKDF (reference sequence). The full variable domain, in which reference TRBV15 and TRBJ1-1 provide the parts outside the CDR3, is DAMVIQNPRYQVTQFGKPVTLSCSQTLNHNVMYWYQQKSSQAPKLLFHYYDKDFNNEADTPDNFQSRRPNTSFCFLDIRSPGLGDTAMYLCATSRGRGGTEAFFGQGTRLTVV.

A note on this clonotype: At one of its ends the junction is not consistent with the germline gene, which may arise from a read error. The CDR3 is CSARGTSGRARSYNEQFF. CDR3 bases: TGCAGTGCCAGAGGGACTAGCGGGAGGGCCCGATCCTACAATGAGCAGTTCTTC. The chain recombines TRBV20-1 with TRBJ2-1; 16 nucleotides match TRBD2. Germline V gives CDR1 DFQATT, CDR2 SNEGSKA (reference sequence). The CDR3 spans 18 residues.

V usage is TRBV7-2 and J usage is TRBJ2-1, with D possibly being TRBD1 or TRBD2 (5 bases each). V lost 5 bases to trimming and J lost 1 base, with 15 bases between them. The CDR3 has 16 amino acids. Germline CDR1 reads SGHTA; CDR2 reads FQGNSA. For the CDR3, the DNA is TGTGCCAGCAGCAATGCCGGGACCAGATCCTACAATGAGCAGTTCTTC. As protein: CASSNAGTRSYNEQFF. The whole variable domain, filled in from reference TRBV7-2 and TRBJ2-1, reads GAGVSQSPSNKVTEKGKDVELRCDPISGHTALYWYRQSLGQGLEFLIYFQGNSAPDKSGLPSDRFSAERTGGSVSTLTIQRTQQEDSAVYLCASSNAGTRSYNEQFFGPGTRLTVL.

This rearrangement joins TRBV29-1 to TRBJ2-1, with D maybe TRBD2 (6 bases). The CDR3 sequence is 14 residues long. CDR1 SQVTM and CDR2 ANQGSEA come from the germline V gene. Trimming removed 3 bases at V and 0 bases at J, with 9 bases between. The CDR3 sequence is CSVDHGSSYNEQFF. The CDR3 DNA is TGCAGCGTTGACCACGGGAGCTCCTACAATGAGCAGTTCTTC.

The J gene is TRBJ2-1, the V gene TRBV2; 7 nucleotides match TRBD1. Germline CDR1 SNHLY, CDR2 FYNNEI. This CDR3 comprises 12 residues. In nucleotides, the CDR3 is TGTGCACCGAGGGGACAGCACAATGAGCAGTTCTTC. Amino acid sequence: CAPRGQHNEQFF.

This chain connects TRBV6-2 or TRBV6-3 to TRBJ1-2; D perhaps matches TRBD1 (6 bases). The V end was cut by 6 bases, the J end by 3 bases, with 20 bases between. Germline values: CDR1 MNHEY, CDR2 SVGEGT. CDR3 length: 16 residues. In DNA, the CDR3 is TGTGCCAGCAGCCTACCACAGGGCCGATGGGACTATGGCTACACCTTC. This gives the protein CASSLPQGRWDYGYTF.

Only a few counts were recorded for this clonotype. The J gene is TRBJ2-7, the V gene TRBV10-3, with D possibly being TRBD2 (6 bases). CDR3 length: 14 residues. Trimming shortened V by 6 bases and J by 7 bases, and 19 bases separated the two germline ends. CDR1 is ENHRY and CDR2 is SYGVKD in the germline V gene. The chain's CDR3 is CAIRPGGFEGEQYF. In nucleotides, the CDR3 is TGTGCCATCAGACCTGGGGGGTTCGAGGGGGAGCAGTACTTC.

This clonotype was detected only a few times. The genes are TRBV4-1 and TRBJ2-7, with 8 bases matching TRBD1. V dropped 4 bases and J dropped 7; count of bases not matched to a gene: 6. Germline V gives CDR1 MGHRA, CDR2 YSYEKL. The CDR3 loop spans 13 amino acids. In DNA form, the CDR3 reads TGCGCCAGCAGCCTTAACAGGGGGAGAGAGCAGTACTTC. It is translated as CASSLNRGREQYF.

This chain joins TRBV20-1 and TRBJ1-5; no definite D call. Trimming took 6 bases from V and 2 from J, leaving 8 bases between them. Germline V gives CDR1 DFQATT, CDR2 SNEGSKA (reference sequence). This CDR3 comprises 12 residues. The CDR3 reads CSAPGGNQPQHF. The CDR3 nucleotides are TGCAGTGCCCCCGGGGGCAATCAGCCCCAGCATTTT.

CDR3 coding DNA: TGTGCCAGCAGACTATACAGGGACTCACCCCTCCACTTT. It specifies CASRLYRDSPLHF. The genes are TRBV6-1 and TRBJ1-6; D might be TRBD1 (6 bases). The ends were cut back, 6 bases at V and 10 bases at J, with 13 bases in the middle. This CDR3 is 13 amino acids long. The V gene's germline CDR1 is MNHNS and CDR2 SASEGT.

This clonotype was seen repeatedly, ten times or more. The genes are TRBV28 and TRBJ2-1, with a tentative D call TRBD1 (6 bases). The germline V gene has CDR1 MDHEN and CDR2 SYDVKM. The CDR3 extends over 15 amino acids. The V end was cut by 2 bases, the J end by 4 bases, with 12 bases between. The CDR3 nucleotides read TGTGCCAGCAGTTTAGCGGACAGCCCTTACAATGAGCAGTTCTTC. Encoded protein: CASSLADSPYNEQFF.

This clonotype occurred a few times. The chain couples TRBV27 to TRBJ2-7, with D possibly being TRBD1 or TRBD2 (6 bases each). Trimming shortened V by 6 bases and J by 4 bases, and 16 bases separated the two germline ends. Germline V gene lookup returns CDR1 MNHEY and CDR2 SMNVEV (reference sequence). This CDR3 has 14 amino acids. The CDR3 region is CASRGGRGVYEQYF. In DNA, the CDR3 is TGTGCCAGCAGGGGGGGCAGGGGAGTTTACGAGCAGTACTTC.

The rearrangement links TRBV20-1 to TRBJ1-2, with 8 nucleotides matching TRBD1. In germline, CDR1 is DFQATT, CDR2 SNEGSKA (reference sequence). The CDR3 runs to 15 residues. V was clipped by 0 bases and J by 5 bases; unmatched bases: 8. CDR3 protein: CSARDLETGVYGYTF. DNA of the CDR3: TGCAGTGCTAGAGATTTGGAGACAGGGGTTTATGGCTACACCTTC.

This clonotype was counted ten times or more. The CDR3 DNA sequence: TGTGCCAGCAGTGCCCGACAAGATCAAGAGACCCAGTACTTC. This translates into CASSARQDQETQYF. The J gene is TRBJ2-5, the V gene TRBV2; no definite D call. CDR1 and CDR2 from the germline V gene are SNHLY and FYNNEI. The CDR3 has 14 residues. V was shortened by 4 bases and J by 2 bases, with 11 bases between the two germline ends.

The sample holds many counts of this clonotype. The chain links TRBV20-1 to TRBJ2-5; TRBD1 aligns across 8 bases. Germline V gives CDR1 DFQATT, CDR2 SNEGSKA (reference sequence). The CDR3 runs 13 residues. Trimming took 7 bases from V and 2 from J; bases not matched to a gene: 6. CDR3 protein: CSGRQGAQETQYF. CDR3 in DNA: TGCAGTGGGAGGCAGGGGGCTCAAGAGACCCAGTACTTC.